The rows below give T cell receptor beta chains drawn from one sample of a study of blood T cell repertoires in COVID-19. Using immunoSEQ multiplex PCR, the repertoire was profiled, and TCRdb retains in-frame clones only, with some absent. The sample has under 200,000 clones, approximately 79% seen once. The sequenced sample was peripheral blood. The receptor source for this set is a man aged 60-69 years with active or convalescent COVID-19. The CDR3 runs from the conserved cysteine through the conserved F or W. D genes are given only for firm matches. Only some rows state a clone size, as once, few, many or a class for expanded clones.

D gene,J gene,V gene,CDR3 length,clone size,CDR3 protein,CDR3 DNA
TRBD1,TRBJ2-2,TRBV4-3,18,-,CASSQDMRGPLNTGELFF,TGCGCCAGCAGCCAAGATATGAGGGGGCCGTTGAACACCGGGGAGCTGTTTTTT
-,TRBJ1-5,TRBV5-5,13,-,CASSSTDNQPQHF,TGTGCCAGCAGCTCGACAGACAATCAGCCCCAGCATTTT
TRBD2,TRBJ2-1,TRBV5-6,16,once,CASSLVSGSTYNEQFF,TGTGCCAGCAGCTTGGTTAGCGGGAGCACCTACAATGAGCAGTTCTTC
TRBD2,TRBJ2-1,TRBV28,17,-,CASRLDPETSGYHEQFF,TGTGCCAGCAGACTGGACCCGGAGACTAGCGGGTACCATGAGCAGTTCTTC
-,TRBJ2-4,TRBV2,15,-,CASREDYSAKNIQYF,TGTGCCAGCAGGGAGGATTATTCAGCCAAAAACATTCAGTACTTC
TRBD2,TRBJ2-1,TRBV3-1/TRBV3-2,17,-,CASSSPTAGESYNEQFF,TGTGCCAGCAGCTCCCCGACCGCGGGAGAATCCTACAATGAGCAGTTCTTC
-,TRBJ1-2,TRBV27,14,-,CASSFAGTNYGYTF,TGTGCCAGCAGTTTTGCAGGAACTAACTATGGCTACACCTTC
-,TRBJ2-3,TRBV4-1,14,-,CASSTSTATDTQYF,TGCGCCAGCAGCACCTCGACAGCTACAGATACGCAGTATTTT
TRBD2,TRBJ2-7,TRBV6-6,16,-,CASSYSRLAEAYEQYF,TGTGCCAGCAGTTACTCTCGGCTAGCGGAAGCATACGAGCAGTACTTC
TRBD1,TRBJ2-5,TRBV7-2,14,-,CASSWDRGLETQYF,TGTGCCAGCAGCTGGGACAGGGGGCTGGAGACCCAGTACTTC
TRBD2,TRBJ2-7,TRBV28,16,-,CASSLTTSAFSYEQYF,TGTGCCAGCAGCCTCACGACTAGCGCCTTCTCCTACGAGCAGTACTTC
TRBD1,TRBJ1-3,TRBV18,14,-,CASSPSTGRSTIYF,TGTGCCAGCTCACCTTCGACAGGGAGAAGCACCATATATTTT
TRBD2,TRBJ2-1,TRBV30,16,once,CAWSGSLAGGPGEQFF,TGTGCCTGGAGTGGTAGCCTAGCGGGAGGGCCGGGTGAGCAGTTCTTC
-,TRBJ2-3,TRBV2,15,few,CASSAQRPITDTQYF,TGTGCCAGCAGTGCGCAGCGGCCCATCACAGATACGCAGTATTTT
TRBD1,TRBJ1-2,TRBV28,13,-,CASRQGPNYGYTF,TGTGCCAGCAGACAGGGGCCCAACTATGGCTACACCTTC
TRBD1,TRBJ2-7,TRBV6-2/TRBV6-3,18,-,CASSYSIIQWQGAAEQYF,TGTGCCAGCAGTTACTCGATAATCCAGTGGCAGGGGGCGGCCGAGCAGTACTTC
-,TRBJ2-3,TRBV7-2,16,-,CASSLPLADGADTQYF,TGTGCCAGCAGCTTACCTTTAGCGGACGGGGCAGATACGCAGTATTTT
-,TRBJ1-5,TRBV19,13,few,CASSSSFYQPQHF,TGTGCCAGTAGCTCGTCGTTTTATCAGCCCCAGCATTTT
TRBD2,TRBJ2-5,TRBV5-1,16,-,CASMVGTSGNGETQYF,TGCGCCAGCATGGTGGGGACTAGCGGGAACGGAGAGACCCAGTACTTC
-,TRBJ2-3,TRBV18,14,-,CASSPGPEGDTQYF,TGTGCCAGCTCACCGGGGCCGGAGGGCGATACGCAGTATTTT
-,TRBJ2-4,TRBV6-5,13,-,CASSQTSPNIQYF,TGTGCCAGCAGCCAAACTAGCCCAAACATTCAGTACTTC
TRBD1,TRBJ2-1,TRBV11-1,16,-,CASSLARTGGKGEQFF,TGTGCCAGCAGCTTAGCGCGAACAGGGGGCAAGGGTGAGCAGTTCTTC
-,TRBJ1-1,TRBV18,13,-,CASSQKRGTEAFF,TGTGCCAGCTCACAGAAAAGGGGAACTGAAGCTTTCTTT
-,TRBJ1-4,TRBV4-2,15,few,CASSQRERTNEKLFF,TGTGCCAGCAGCCAACGGGAGCGAACTAATGAAAAACTGTTTTTT
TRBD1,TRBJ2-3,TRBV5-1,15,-,CASSLDGTVRDTQYF,TGCGCCAGCAGCTTGGACGGGACAGTACGGGATACGCAGTATTTT
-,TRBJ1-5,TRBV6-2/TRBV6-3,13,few,CASSYQGNQPQHF,TGTGCCAGCAGTTACCAGGGGAATCAGCCCCAGCATTTT
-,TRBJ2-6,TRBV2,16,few,CASMKAGFSRANVLTF,TGTGCCAGCATGAAGGCAGGGTTCTCTCGGGCCAACGTCCTGACTTTC
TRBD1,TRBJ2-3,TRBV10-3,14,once,CAITPGQGADTQYF,TGTGCCATCACCCCGGGACAGGGAGCAGATACGCAGTATTTT
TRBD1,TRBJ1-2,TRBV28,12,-,CASSSDRGGYTF,TGTGCCAGCAGTTCGGACAGGGGGGGCTACACCTTC
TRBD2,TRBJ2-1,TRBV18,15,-,CASSPTSGGPYEQFF,TGTGCCAGCTCACCGACTAGCGGGGGCCCCTATGAGCAGTTCTTC
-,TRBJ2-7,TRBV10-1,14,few,CASSEVPGPHEQYF,TGCGCCAGCAGTGAAGTCCCTGGCCCCCACGAGCAGTACTTC
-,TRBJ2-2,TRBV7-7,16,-,CASSLNPGRTTGELFF,TGTGCCAGCAGCTTAAATCCAGGGCGCACCACCGGGGAGCTGTTTTTT
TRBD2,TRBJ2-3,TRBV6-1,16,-,CASSEASGNFGGTQYF,TGTGCCAGCAGTGAGGCTAGCGGGAACTTCGGAGGAACGCAGTATTTT
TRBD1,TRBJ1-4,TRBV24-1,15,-,CATSDSQGAGEKLFF,TGTGCCACCAGTGACTCACAGGGGGCGGGGGAAAAACTGTTTTTT
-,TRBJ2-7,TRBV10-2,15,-,CASSDGTKSPYEQYF,TGCGCCAGCAGTGATGGGACAAAGAGTCCCTACGAGCAGTACTTC
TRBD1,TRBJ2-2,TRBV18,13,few,CASSPTGGAELFF,TGTGCCAGCTCACCAACAGGGGGCGCGGAGCTGTTTTTT
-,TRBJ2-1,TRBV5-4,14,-,CASSKAGRDNEQFF,TGTGCCAGCTCCAAGGCGGGACGGGACAATGAGCAGTTCTTC
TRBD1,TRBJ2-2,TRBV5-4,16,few,CASSLATGANTGELFF,TGTGCCAGCAGCTTGGCAACAGGGGCGAACACCGGGGAGCTGTTTTTT
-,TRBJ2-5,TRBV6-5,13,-,CASSLAFQETQYF,TGTGCCAGCAGTCTAGCGTTCCAAGAGACCCAGTACTTC
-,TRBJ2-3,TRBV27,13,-,CASSLAGTDTQYF,TGTGCCAGCAGTTTAGCCGGGACAGATACGCAGTATTTT
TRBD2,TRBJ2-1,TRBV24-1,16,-,CATSDPLAGGPVEQFF,TGTGCCACCAGTGATCCCCTAGCGGGAGGGCCCGTTGAGCAGTTCTTC
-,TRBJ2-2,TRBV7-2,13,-,CASSFTNTGELFF,TGTGCCAGCAGCTTCACGAACACCGGGGAGCTGTTTTTT
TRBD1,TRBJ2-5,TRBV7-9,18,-,CASSPDRGLNLYQETQYF,TGTGCCAGCAGCCCGGACAGGGGCCTGAATTTGTACCAAGAGACCCAGTACTTC
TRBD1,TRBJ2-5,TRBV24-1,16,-,CATSDTGTGSGETQYF,TGTGCCACCAGTGACACCGGGACAGGGTCCGGGGAGACCCAGTACTTC
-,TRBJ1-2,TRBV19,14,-,CASSISWALQGYTF,TGTGCCAGTAGTATTTCCTGGGCACTTCAGGGCTACACCTTC
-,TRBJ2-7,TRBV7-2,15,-,CASSSDFLKPHEQYF,TGTGCCAGCAGCTCGGACTTCCTGAAACCCCACGAGCAGTACTTC
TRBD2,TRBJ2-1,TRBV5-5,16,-,CASSLYAGGPGNEQFF,TGTGCCAGCAGCTTGTATGCGGGAGGGCCGGGTAATGAGCAGTTCTTC